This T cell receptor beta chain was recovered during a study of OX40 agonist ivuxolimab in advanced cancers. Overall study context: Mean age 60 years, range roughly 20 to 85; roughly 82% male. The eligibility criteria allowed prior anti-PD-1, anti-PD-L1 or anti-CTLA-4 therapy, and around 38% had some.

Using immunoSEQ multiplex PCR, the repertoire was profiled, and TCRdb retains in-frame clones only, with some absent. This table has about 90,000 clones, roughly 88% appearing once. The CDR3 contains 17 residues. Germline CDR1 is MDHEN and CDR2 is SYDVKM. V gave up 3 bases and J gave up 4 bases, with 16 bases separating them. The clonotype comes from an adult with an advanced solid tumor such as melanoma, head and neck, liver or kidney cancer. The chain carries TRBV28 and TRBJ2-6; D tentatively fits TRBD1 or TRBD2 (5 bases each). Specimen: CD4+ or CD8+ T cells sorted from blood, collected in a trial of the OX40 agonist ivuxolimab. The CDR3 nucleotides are TGTGCCAGCAGTTTTGGGGACCCTCTATCCGGGGCCAACGTCCTGACTTTC. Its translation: CASSFGDPLSGANVLTF.